The source of this T cell receptor beta chain is a study of cytomegalovirus exposure and HLA in healthy donors. The PCR had 60 Vbeta and 13 Jbeta primers. Sequenced by immunoSEQ multiplex PCR; TCRdb stores in-frame clones only, minus some. This repertoire shows about 160,000 clones, approximately 80% found once; its top ten account for about a tenth. Between the trimmed V and J ends, which lost 3 bases and 0 bases, there was a span of 9 bases. This CDR3 has 15 residues. Germline CDR1 and CDR2: GTSNPN and SVGIG (reference sequence). Regarding the study as a whole: A later look showed TCR association rates differing by HLA locus, highest for DRB1 and lowest for HLA-C. Follow-up analysis seemed to connect common viral pathogens with several of the most significant clusters identified. Later on, an analysis tied approximately 17,000 TCR beta sequences to HLA alleles at 0.05 false discovery rate.

The count of this clone is one. Its antigen is undetermined. Donors consisted of healthy bone marrow donors. V and J are TRBV30 and TRBJ2-6; perhaps TRBD1 as D (5 bases). This receptor was taken from a man between 18 and 29 years old in good health and CMV-seropositive. Material for sequencing was PBMCs. Here the CDR3 reads CAWSLRASGANVLTF. The CDR3 DNA follows: TGTGCCTGGAGCCTCAGGGCCTCTGGGGCCAACGTCCTGACTTTC.